A single sample gave rise to the 26 T cell receptor beta chains below, sequenced in a study of CD8 T cells in ankylosing spondylitis. TCRdb reanalysed the 5' RACE reads using MiXCR and keeps one entry per CDR3 protein. The sample contains about 150,000 distinct CDR3 sequences, around two fifths of which appear only once. Specimen: synovial fluid, either unsorted or a sorted T cell fraction (not recorded which). These receptors were collected from a male donor with ankylosing spondylitis.

V and J are TRBV10-3 and TRBJ1-2; D might be TRBD1 (5 bases). Trimming took off 3 bases at V and 8 bases at J, with 16 bases between the two ends. The CDR3 loop spans 14 amino acids. In germline, CDR1 is ENHRY, CDR2 SYGVKD. CDR3: CAISERRQWGGYTF. CDR3 sequence (DNA): TGTGCCATCAGTGAAAGGCGACAGTGGGGCGGCTACACCTTC.

In its sample, this clonotype was seen a few times. CDR3 protein: CASKGPGNYEQYF. The CDR3 DNA is TGTGCCAGCAAAGGGCCGGGGAACTACGAGCAGTACTTC. This chain joins TRBV5-6 and TRBJ2-7; TRBD2 is a possible D gene (5 bases). CDR3 length equals 13 residues. Trimming took 6 bases from V and 3 from J, leaving 13 bases between them. Germline V CDR1 and CDR2: SGHDT, YYEEEE.

The rearrangement joins TRBV12-3 or TRBV12-4 to TRBJ2-2; TRBD2 might be the D (5 bases). Trimming left V 3 bases short and J 4 bases short, with 9 bases between. The CDR3 contains 14 residues. CDR3 nucleotides: TGTGCCAGCAGTTTCTATGGGAGCACCGGGGAGCTGTTTTTT. This sequence encodes CASSFYGSTGELFF.

This chain connects TRBV4-1 to TRBJ1-2; D is unclear. Trimming left V 1 base short and J 4 bases short, with 10 bases between. The germline CDR1 and CDR2 sequences are MGHRA and YSYEKL. The CDR3 covers 14 residues. In nucleotides, the CDR3 is TGCGCCAGCAGCCAAGTTCCCGGCTTCTATGGCTACACCTTC. It encodes CASSQVPGFYGYTF.

The CDR3 region is CASSLSPWHGQGNGYGYTF. CDR3 coding DNA: TGTGCCAGCAGTTTATCCCCGTGGCATGGACAGGGAAACGGCTATGGCTACACCTTC. The V call is TRBV27, the J call TRBJ1-2, with 8 bases fitting TRBD1. The CDR3 loop spans 19 amino acids. Per the germline V gene, CDR1 is MNHEY and CDR2 is SMNVEV (reference sequence). V lost 0 bases to trimming and J lost 4 bases; unmatched junction nucleotides: 16.

Remarks on this clonotype: Sequence at one end of the junction differs from germline and may be a read error. V and J are TRBV7-7 and TRBJ2-2; D is possibly TRBD2 (5 bases). Germline V gene sequence: CDR1 SSHAT, CDR2 FNYEAQ (reference sequence). The CDR3 is 15 amino acids. CDR3 protein: CASTPGKANTGELFF. For the CDR3, the DNA is TGTGCTAGCACCCCGGGGAAGGCGAACACCGGGGAGCTGTTTTTT.

This chain uses TRBV4-1 with TRBJ1-3, with D possibly being TRBD1 (6 bases). The CDR3 runs to 19 residues. V was cut by 0 bases and J by 0 bases, with 18 bases left in between. The germline CDR1 and CDR2 sequences are MGHRA and YSYEKL. The CDR3 loop reads CASSQDRGGSPFSGNTIYF. CDR3 sequence (DNA): TGCGCCAGCAGCCAAGATCGGGGGGGCAGTCCCTTCTCTGGAAACACCATATATTTT.

This chain connects TRBV7-8 to TRBJ1-5; TRBD1 agrees at 9 bases. The CDR3 is made up of 17 amino acids. Germline CDR1 and CDR2: SGHVS and FQNEAQ. V dropped 5 bases and J dropped 3; count of bases not matched to a gene: 11. As DNA, the CDR3 is TGTGCCAGCAGCCCCCGCCCTGACAGGGGGTTCAATCAGCCCCAGCATTTT. Encoded protein: CASSPRPDRGFNQPQHF.

The chain uses TRBV7-9 and TRBJ1-1; D remains ambiguous. The CDR3 runs to 13 residues. V was trimmed by 3 bases and J by 3 bases, leaving 8 bases between them. Germline CDR1 is SEHNR and CDR2 is FQNEAQ (reference sequence). The CDR3 DNA reads as TGTGCCAGCAGCTTTAGGTCCCACACTGAAGCTTTCTTT. Protein product: CASSFRSHTEAFF.

This clonotype has just a few counts. The DNA of the CDR3 is TGCGCCAGCAGCTTCGGACAGGATGGCTTCCAATGGGGTGGCTACACCTTC. Translated, it gives CASSFGQDGFQWGGYTF. This chain joins TRBV5-1 and TRBJ1-2; the match to TRBD1 covers 7 bases. The trim removed 2 bases at V and 7 bases at J, leaving 17 bases unmatched. This CDR3 has 17 residues. The germline CDR1 and CDR2 sequences are SGHRS and YFSETQ.

This clonotype was counted ten times or more. The chain combines TRBV2 with TRBJ2-5; no reliable D call. The CDR3 runs to 14 residues. CDR1 and CDR2 from the germline V gene are SNHLY and FYNNEI. The V and J ends lost 1 base and 2 bases respectively, with 8 bases between them. The CDR3: CASSEVATQETQYF. CDR3 DNA sequence: TGTGCCAGCAGTGAAGTGGCTACACAAGAGACCCAGTACTTC.

The V call is TRBV24-1, the J call TRBJ2-2; D remains ambiguous. Germline CDR1 and CDR2: KGHDR and SFDVKD. The V gene lost 0 bases and the J gene lost 1 base, with 8 bases spanning the gap. CDR3 size: 16 residues. CDR3 loop: CATSDLRPGNTGELFF. In nucleotides, the CDR3 is TGTGCCACCAGTGATTTGAGGCCAGGGAACACCGGGGAGCTGTTTTTT.

This sequence joins TRBV10-3 and TRBJ2-7, with D possibly matching TRBD1 (6 bases). CDR3 length: 20 amino acids. The germline CDR1 and CDR2 sequences are ENHRY and SYGVKD. V lost 0 bases and J 3 bases, leaving 27 bases between the germline ends. CDR3 in amino acids: CAISESTYSYLGTLVYEQYF. The CDR3 region has the DNA TGTGCCATCAGTGAGTCGACGTACTCCTATTTGGGGACACTGGTCTACGAGCAGTACTTC.

The J gene is TRBJ2-2, the V gene TRBV12-3 or TRBV12-4, with D possibly called TRBD1 or TRBD2 (5 bases each). Trimming cost V 1 base and J 0 bases, with 15 bases left between them. This CDR3 contains 18 residues. CDR3 sequence reads: CASSLGDGRSSNTGELFF. The CDR3 bases are TGTGCCAGCAGTTTAGGGGACGGACGATCCTCGAACACCGGGGAGCTGTTTTTT.

This clonotype was recorded a few times. The V and J genes are TRBV12-3 or TRBV12-4 and TRBJ2-1, with D perhaps matching TRBD2 (6 bases). Trimming removed 3 bases at V and 0 bases at J, with 12 bases between. The CDR3 covers 16 residues. CDR3: CASSLGGLDSYNEQFF. CDR3 DNA sequence: TGTGCCAGCAGTTTGGGAGGCCTAGACTCCTACAATGAGCAGTTCTTC.

This chain connects TRBV20-1 to TRBJ2-7; TRBD1 might be the D (5 bases). Trimming stripped 3 bases from V and 3 bases from J, with 6 bases between. This CDR3 region has 11 residues. Germline lookup yields CDR1 DFQATT and CDR2 SNEGSKA (reference sequence). The CDR3, as DNA: TGCAGTGCTAGGGACAACTACGAGCAGTACTTC. This sequence encodes CSARDNYEQYF.

The chain uses TRBV15 and TRBJ2-3; possibly TRBD1 for D (6 bases). CDR1 LNHNV and CDR2 YYDKDF come from the germline V gene (reference sequence). The V end was cut by 0 bases, the J end by 4 bases, with 14 bases between. This CDR3 is built from 16 residues. CDR3 nucleotide sequence: TGTGCCACCAGCAGAGAGGCTGGTGAGGGGGCAGATACGCAGTATTTT. Protein product: CATSREAGEGADTQYF.

This clonotype was counted between two and nine times. The CDR3 DNA is TGCGCCAGCAGCTTGGAACTAGCGGGTCCTGACAATGAGCAGTTCTTC. Translated, it gives CASSLELAGPDNEQFF. The V call is TRBV5-1, the J call TRBJ2-1; the match to TRBD2 covers 9 bases. The V gene end was trimmed by 0 bases and the J gene end by 5 bases; junction bases not matched to a gene: 6. Germline CDR1 is SGHRS and CDR2 is YFSETQ. The CDR3 covers 16 residues.

This clonotype was picked up a small number of times. This chain joins TRBV15 and TRBJ2-1, with TRBD2 matching 12 bases. The J segment lost 8 bases and the V segment lost 0 bases, leaving 2 bases of the junction unmatched. CDR1 and CDR2 (germline): LNHNV, YYDKDF (reference sequence). The CDR3 is 15 residues long. Here the CDR3 DNA reads TGTGCCACCAGCAGAGATGGGACTAGCGGGCATGAGCAGTTCTTC. It codes for CATSRDGTSGHEQFF.

This clonotype was detected only a few times. The chain links TRBV30 to TRBJ2-2; D uncertain. V dropped 2 bases and J dropped 6 bases, with 10 bases sitting between them. This CDR3 contains 13 residues. Germline CDR1 and CDR2: GTSNPN and SVGIG (reference sequence). The CDR3 is CAWSFQDAGELFF. The DNA for the CDR3 is TGTGCCTGGAGTTTTCAGGACGCCGGGGAGCTGTTTTTT.

The V gene is TRBV5-1, the J gene TRBJ1-3, with D unclear. Per the germline V gene, CDR1 is SGHRS and CDR2 is YFSETQ. The V end was cut by 0 bases, the J end by 0 bases, with 7 bases between. This CDR3 region has 15 residues. CDR3 in DNA: TGCGCCAGCAGCTTGGTGGGCAGCTCTGGAAACACCATATATTTT. Translating it yields CASSLVGSSGNTIYF. Full variable domain (remainder filled in from reference TRBV5-1 and TRBJ1-3): KAGVTQTPRYLIKTRGQQVTLSCSPISGHRSVSWYQQTPGQGLQFLFEYFSETQRNKGNFPGRFSGRQFSNSRSEMNVSTLELGDSALYLCASSLVGSSGNTIYFGEGSWLTVV.

This clonotype was picked up many times. The J gene is TRBJ1-6, the V gene TRBV21-1; the table's D call of TRBD1 was not tested on the DNA. TRBV21-1 is a known pseudogene. The length of the CDR3 is 20 residues. CDR3 DNA: TGTGCCAGCAGCAAAGGTTCGGACAGACACCTCAGACATTATAATTCACCCCTCCACTTT. Its translation: CASSKGSDRHLRHYNSPLHF.

This chain connects TRBV5-1 to TRBJ2-7; the match to TRBD2 covers 11 bases. CDR1 SGHRS and CDR2 YFSETQ come from the germline V gene. Trimming at V came to 1 base and at J to 6 bases, leaving 12 bases not matched to a gene. CDR3 length equals 17 residues. CDR3 residues: CASSLFLAGGPFGEQYF. DNA for the CDR3: TGCGCCAGCAGCTTGTTCCTAGCGGGAGGACCTTTTGGCGAGCAGTACTTC.

As DNA, the CDR3 is TGTGCCAGCAGCTTAAGGGGTATCCTTAATGAAAAACTGTTTTTT. It yields the protein CASSLRGILNEKLFF. This chain links TRBV13 with TRBJ1-4, with D maybe TRBD1 (5 bases). Trimming pared 2 bases from V and 4 bases from J, leaving 11 bases between. Germline CDR1 and CDR2: PRHDT and FYEKMQ (reference sequence). CDR3 size: 15 residues. Drawing the rest from reference TRBV13 and TRBJ1-4, the complete variable domain is AAGVIQSPRHLIKEKRETATLKCYPIPRHDTVYWYQQGPGQDPQFLISFYEKMQSDKGSIPDRFSAQQFSDYHSELNMSSLELGDSALYFCASSLRGILNEKLFFGSGTQLSVL.

This clonotype showed up just a few times. The chain combines TRBV4-3 with TRBJ2-7; no clear D. The CDR3 covers 16 residues. Germline loops: CDR1 LGHNA, CDR2 YSLEER. Deletions cut 0 bases from V and 3 bases from J, with 15 bases between. The CDR3 sequence is CASSQDPSGRVYEQYF. The CDR3 nucleotides read TGCGCCAGCAGCCAAGATCCGTCGGGCAGAGTCTACGAGCAGTACTTC.

CDR3 residues: CASSSVVWSSNQPQHF. In DNA form, the CDR3 reads TGTGCCAGCAGTTCAGTTGTTTGGAGTAGCAATCAGCCCCAGCATTTT. The rearrangement uses TRBV28 and TRBJ1-5; D unclear. V was trimmed by 4 bases and J by 0 bases, leaving 13 bases between them. The CDR3 is 16 amino acids. Germline V gene lookup returns CDR1 MDHEN and CDR2 SYDVKM.